This T cell receptor (beta chain) was obtained from a study of blood T cell repertoires in COVID-19. This table comes from immunoSEQ multiplex PCR, and its TCRdb copy is limited to in-frame clones, with some not included. The data contain 100,000 to 150,000 clones, roughly 80% of them singletons. Between the trimmed V and J ends, which lost 0 bases and 5 bases, there was a span of 10 bases. Germline V gene lookup returns CDR1 SGDLS and CDR2 YYNGEE. This CDR3 comprises 14 residues. This sequence joins TRBV9 and TRBJ2-3; D might be TRBD2 (5 bases). This clonotype was obtained from a man aged 55 to 70 with acute or convalescent COVID-19. The sample consisted of peripheral blood. The CDR3 bases are TGTGCCAGCAGCGTAGCGGGGTCGGGAGATACGCAGTATTTT. Translation gives CASSVAGSGDTQYF.